Presented here are 5 T cell receptor beta chains from one specimen sequenced in a study of long-term antiretroviral therapy in people with HIV. The immunoSEQ assay was v3.0, run at survey level. The repertoire was sequenced with immunoSEQ multiplex PCR; TCRdb's copy has only in-frame clones and lacks some. In the table there are tens of thousands of clones, about 80% of which are singletons. The starting material was unsorted PBMCs, obtained 0.5 years after starting antiretroviral therapy. These receptors were taken from a man aged 18 to 35 with HIV.

The gene calls are TRBV27 and TRBJ1-2; 8 bases map to TRBD1. Germline V lookup: CDR1 MNHEY, CDR2 SMNVEV (reference sequence). The trim removed 6 bases at V and 4 bases at J, leaving 7 bases unmatched. The CDR3 loop spans 14 amino acids. DNA of the CDR3: TGTGCCAGCAGCGCCCGACAGGGGAGCTATGGCTACACCTTC. This sequence encodes CASSARQGSYGYTF.

This clone appeared once. The chain links TRBV4-2 to TRBJ1-4; D is possibly TRBD1 (6 bases). The V end was cut by 2 bases, the J end by 6 bases, with 13 bases between. From germline, CDR1 is LGHNA and CDR2 YNFKEQ. CDR3 length equals 15 residues. CDR3 residues: CASSQLRGGDEKLFF. CDR3 in DNA: TGTGCCAGCAGCCAATTGAGAGGGGGGGATGAAAAACTGTTTTTT.

J is TRBJ2-7 and V is TRBV9; 10 positions agree with TRBD1. The CDR3 covers 15 residues. V dropped 2 bases and J dropped 7; count of bases not matched to a gene: 9. The germline CDR1 and CDR2 sequences are SGDLS and YYNGEE. The CDR3 coding sequence is TGTGCCAGCAGCGTCCTTGGGACAGGGGCAGGGGAGCAGTACTTC. Translated, it gives CASSVLGTGAGEQYF. The variable domain in full, with the rest retrieved from reference TRBV9 and TRBJ2-7, is DSGVTQTPKHLITATGQRVTLRCSPRSGDLSVYWYQQSLDQGLQFLIQYYNGEERAKGNILERFSAQQFPDLHSELNLSSLELGDSALYFCASSVLGTGAGEQYFGPGTRLTVT.

The chain carries TRBV7-6 and TRBJ2-3, with 9 nucleotides matching TRBD2. Germline CDR1 SGHVS, CDR2 FNYEAQ. CDR3 size: 14 residues. The trim removed 5 bases at V and 1 base at J, leaving 1 base unmatched. CDR3 amino acids: CASSPSGGTDTQYF. CDR3 sequence (DNA): TGTGCCAGCAGCCCTAGCGGGGGCACAGATACGCAGTATTTT.

The chain couples TRBV7-9 to TRBJ2-7, with 10 bases fitting TRBD1. Germline V gives CDR1 SEHNR, CDR2 FQNEAQ (reference sequence). The CDR3 runs 16 residues. V was pared by 2 bases and J by 2 bases, with 6 bases of the junction left unmatched. This chain's CDR3 is CASSLRRGTGAYEQYF. DNA for the CDR3: TGTGCCAGCAGCTTAAGGCGGGGGACAGGGGCCTACGAGCAGTACTTC.